This TCR beta chain derives from a study of blood T cells in healthy people across ages. Study overall: Per two T cells, template switching captured roughly one barcoded beta molecule. Study-wide findings and caveats: More naive CD4+ cells and higher diversity marked long-lived donors relative to aged donors.

On this clonotype itself: No antigen is known for it.

Trimming pared 3 bases from V and 4 bases from J, leaving 4 bases between. The CDR3 contains 11 residues. The germline CDR1 and CDR2 sequences are SQVTM and ANQGSEA. Alongside a J-beta primer mix, a sample-barcoded 5' primer served in a second PCR lasting 7 to 11 cycles. Each cDNA molecule was tagged by a template-switch adaptor with 12 random nucleotides. The study obtained at least 2.5 million CDR3-containing paired-end reads from every sample. TCRdb itself ran the 5' RACE reads through MiXCR, one entry per CDR3 protein. Found here are 1.4 million to 1.5 million distinct CDR3 sequences, roughly 40% of them singletons; the top ten hold approximately 7.9%.

The sequence was collected from a young woman in good health. V usage is TRBV29-1 and J usage is TRBJ2-1; D gene ambiguous. Sequenced material: blood. The CDR3 here is CSVDQYNEQFF. DNA for the CDR3: TGCAGCGTTGATCAGTACAATGAGCAGTTCTTC.